The 6 T cell receptor beta chains in this list originate from one sample, sequenced in a study of T-cell memory formation after mild COVID-19. Each CDR3 protein gets one entry after TCRdb re-called the 5' RACE reads with MiXCR. Here the sample spans about half a million distinct CDR3 sequences, around a sixth being singletons. Sequenced input: PBMCs or a T cell subset sorted from them (not recorded which). Receptors originate from an adult woman who had mild COVID-19 (a few samples of this study predate the infection). Cell type and time point are not known.

At least ten counts were recorded for this clonotype. V gene TRBV7-9 combines with J gene TRBJ2-3; weak D call: TRBD2 (5 bases). Germline V gene data show CDR1 as SEHNR and CDR2 as FQNEAQ (reference sequence). V shed 2 bases and J shed 4 bases, with 7 bases lying between them. The CDR3 contains 13 residues. CDR3 in amino acids: CASSLRTSDTQYF. CDR3 nucleotide sequence: TGTGCCAGCAGCTTACGGACTTCAGATACGCAGTATTTT.

CDR3 DNA sequence: TGTGCCAGCAGTGAAAACCTGAGCGGGGGGGCATCCTACAATGAGCAGTTCTTC. As protein: CASSENLSGGASYNEQFF. V and J are TRBV6-1 and TRBJ2-1; 10 bases agree with TRBD2. The CDR3 has 18 residues. V was clipped by 2 bases and J by 1 base; unmatched bases: 8. Germline values: CDR1 MNHNS, CDR2 SASEGT.

There are a few counts of this clonotype. The chain has TRBV5-5 and TRBJ2-1; no clear D gene. V was trimmed by 4 bases and J by 4 bases, leaving 9 bases between them. The V gene's germline CDR1 is SGHKS and CDR2 YYEKEE (reference sequence). The CDR3 has 13 amino acids. The CDR3 DNA reads TGTGCCAGCAGCAAGACGGTTTACAATGAGCAGTTCTTC. This translates into CASSKTVYNEQFF.

In this sample, this clonotype turned up many times. The gene calls are TRBV12-3 or TRBV12-4 and TRBJ2-2, with a possible D match to TRBD1 (7 bases). Trimming took off 10 bases at V and 4 bases at J, with 13 bases between the two ends. The CDR3 spans 13 residues. The CDR3: CATRRGPTGELFF. In nucleotides, the CDR3 is TGTGCCACCAGGAGGGGGCCCACCGGGGAGCTGTTTTTT.

The rearrangement uses TRBV5-5 and TRBJ2-1, with 12 bases identical to TRBD2. The trim removed 4 bases at V and 9 bases at J, leaving 14 bases unmatched. The germline gives CDR1 SGHKS, CDR2 YYEKEE (reference sequence). The CDR3 has 17 amino acids. CDR3 amino acids: CASSEGPLAGGYGEQFF. DNA of the CDR3: TGTGCCAGCAGCGAGGGGCCACTAGCGGGGGGATACGGTGAGCAGTTCTTC.

The chain has TRBV7-2 and TRBJ2-3; TRBD1 is a possible D gene (6 bases). The ends were cut back, 4 bases at V and 1 base at J, with 12 bases in the middle. The CDR3 consists of 15 residues. Germline lookup yields CDR1 SGHTA and CDR2 FQGNSA. CDR3 residues: CASSSQGIGTDTQYF. The CDR3 DNA is TGTGCCAGCAGCTCCCAGGGGATAGGCACAGATACGCAGTATTTT.